This T cell receptor (beta chain) is from a study of blood T cell repertoires in COVID-19. Original methodology: Amplification of reference gene primers was used by the study to estimate nucleated cell counts. Produced via immunoSEQ multiplex PCR; TCRdb's table is partial and in-frame only. The V and J calls and clone size were taken over from that table, and D and trimming were inferred from the DNA. The data hold around 150,000 clones, with around 73% observed a single time. The CDR3 totals 13 residues. Germline-derived CDR1 and CDR2 are SGDLS and YYNGEE. Trimming left V 0 bases short and J 11 bases short, with 9 bases between.

Sequencing was performed on peripheral blood. The TCR was taken from a man aged 55 to 70 who had recovered from COVID-19. The chain links TRBV9 to TRBJ1-6, with D possibly matching TRBD1 (5 bases). The CDR3 loop is CASSVEVRAPLHF. The CDR3 DNA reads TGTGCCAGCAGCGTAGAGGTCAGGGCACCCCTCCACTTT. Full variable domain (rest looked up from reference TRBV9 and TRBJ1-6): DSGVTQTPKHLITATGQRVTLRCSPRSGDLSVYWYQQSLDQGLQFLIQYYNGEERAKGNILERFSAQQFPDLHSELNLSSLELGDSALYFCASSVEVRAPLHFGNGTRLTVT.